The following is a T cell receptor beta chain sequence with its context. No antigen is known for it. V shed 1 base, J shed 5 bases, and the junction held 6 bases outside the gene matches. Germline V lookup: CDR1 MNHEY, CDR2 SVGAGI. There are 16 residues in the CDR3. Primers included in the PCR were 60 Vbeta and 13 Jbeta primers. Here immunoSEQ multiplex PCR was the method, and the copy in TCRdb shows in-frame clones only, minus some. This sample carries 100,000 to 150,000 clones, 80% of them seen once, and the ten largest clones take over 2%. This sample was included in a study of cytomegalovirus exposure and HLA in healthy donors. The study, taken as a whole, reports: Among the CMV-associated chains, a few were confirmed in vitro as specific for CMV antigens. According to a later analysis, donors in an Asian-associated ancestry cluster reportedly had fewer N-insertions than the roughly 670-donor mean.

Sequenced input: PBMCs. The chain carries TRBV6-5 and TRBJ2-2; 8 bases are shared with TRBD2. This receptor was taken from a man aged 30-40 years in good health and CMV-seronegative. In DNA, the CDR3 is TGTGCCAGCAGTTACTTCCCGGGAGGGAGGACCGGGGAGCTGTTTTTT. Translating it yields CASSYFPGGRTGELFF.